This T cell receptor beta chain was sequenced in a study of shared clonotypes between healthy human individuals. Study-level points and caveats: Represented diversity, genetic and exposure-history alike, was limited by few donors.

With regard to this clone: Its antigen is unidentified.

The repertoire was sequenced with immunoSEQ multiplex PCR; TCRdb's copy has only in-frame clones and lacks some. The repertoire consists of millions of clones, with 95% occurring once and the leading ten covering roughly 0.13%. This CDR3 has 12 amino acids. Germline V lookup: CDR1 MNHEY, CDR2 SVGAGI. V was pared by 6 bases and J by 8 bases, with 13 bases between. This clonotype was sampled from a young man in good health. The V call is TRBV6-5, the J call TRBJ1-2, with D uncertain. Sequencing used naive CD4+ T cells sorted from blood. Sample subset: CD45RA+ positively selected. Here the CDR3 reads CASSRPGDGYTF. CDR3 nucleotide sequence: TGTGCCAGCAGCCGGCCCGGTGACGGCTACACCTTC.